This is a list of T cell receptor beta chains from one sample in a study of cytomegalovirus exposure and HLA in healthy donors. Sequencing used immunoSEQ multiplex PCR; TCRdb keeps in-frame clones, though not all of them. The table records approximately 150,000 clones, around two thirds of them present only once. The sequencing sample was made of PBMCs. Receptors originate from a man aged 25-45 years in good health and CMV-seropositive. Each CDR3 is given with its conserved first and last residue. Fields, in order: clone size, D gene, J gene, V gene, CDR3 protein, CDR3 DNA. A D gene is named only where the DNA matches it firmly. Clone size appears in some rows only: once, few, many, or a class for an expanded clone.

clone_size: -; d_call: -; j_call: TRBJ2-7; v_call: TRBV7-9; cdr3_aa: CSSSLSYEQYF; cdr3_nt: TGTTCCAGCAGCCTCAGCTACGAGCAGTACTTC
clone_size: -; d_call: TRBD1; j_call: TRBJ1-3; v_call: TRBV28; cdr3_aa: CASRTGEGGNTIYF; cdr3_nt: TGTGCCAGCAGGACAGGGGAGGGAGGAAACACCATATATTTT
clone_size: -; d_call: -; j_call: TRBJ1-1; v_call: TRBV19; cdr3_aa: CASSIVSMGQSTKRNTEAFF; cdr3_nt: TGTGCCAGTAGTATAGTATCAATGGGACAAAGTACGAAAAGGAACACTGAAGCTTTCTTT
clone_size: -; d_call: -; j_call: TRBJ1-5; v_call: TRBV6-6; cdr3_aa: CASSYGGQVLNQPQHF; cdr3_nt: TGTGCCAGCAGTTACGGGGGACAAGTTTTGAATCAGCCCCAGCATTTT
clone_size: -; d_call: -; j_call: TRBJ1-6; v_call: TRBV5-1; cdr3_aa: CASSLRGPGYNSPLHF; cdr3_nt: TGCGCCAGCAGCTTGAGGGGCCCGGGTTATAATTCACCCCTCCACTTT
clone_size: -; d_call: TRBD1; j_call: TRBJ1-1; v_call: TRBV6-5; cdr3_aa: CASSNQGVGTEAFF; cdr3_nt: TGTGCCAGCAGTAACCAGGGGGTCGGGACTGAAGCTTTCTTT
clone_size: -; d_call: -; j_call: TRBJ2-2; v_call: TRBV13; cdr3_aa: CASSLATFNTGELFF; cdr3_nt: TGTGCCAGCAGCTTAGCGACTTTCAACACCGGGGAGCTGTTTTTT
clone_size: once; d_call: TRBD2; j_call: TRBJ2-1; v_call: TRBV6-1; cdr3_aa: CASKEAGVNEQFF; cdr3_nt: TGTGCCAGCAAAGAAGCGGGAGTAAATGAGCAGTTCTTC
clone_size: -; d_call: TRBD2; j_call: TRBJ2-7; v_call: TRBV28; cdr3_aa: CASTPGLAGLSYEQYF; cdr3_nt: TGTGCCAGCACCCCGGGACTAGCGGGACTATCCTACGAGCAGTACTTC
clone_size: -; d_call: TRBD2; j_call: TRBJ2-5; v_call: TRBV11-1; cdr3_aa: CASSLAVAGAQETQYF; cdr3_nt: TGTGCCAGCAGCTTAGCGGTAGCGGGAGCCCAAGAGACCCAGTACTTC
clone_size: few; d_call: -; j_call: TRBJ1-1; v_call: TRBV12-5; cdr3_aa: CASAMTELNTEAFF; cdr3_nt: TGTGCTAGTGCTATGACAGAGTTGAACACTGAAGCTTTCTTT
clone_size: -; d_call: TRBD2; j_call: TRBJ2-3; v_call: TRBV7-9; cdr3_aa: CASSGSGRTDTQYF; cdr3_nt: TGTGCCAGCAGCGGAAGCGGGAGAACAGATACGCAGTATTTT
clone_size: -; d_call: TRBD2; j_call: TRBJ2-3; v_call: TRBV19; cdr3_aa: CASKAGTTDTQYF; cdr3_nt: TGTGCCAGTAAAGCGGGAACCACAGATACGCAGTATTTT
clone_size: -; d_call: -; j_call: TRBJ2-3; v_call: TRBV18; cdr3_aa: CASSLLGVATDTQYF; cdr3_nt: TGTGCCAGCTCCCTCCTCGGGGTAGCCACAGATACGCAGTATTTT
clone_size: -; d_call: -; j_call: TRBJ1-1; v_call: TRBV7-2; cdr3_aa: CASSLDVASVNTEAFF; cdr3_nt: TGTGCCAGCAGCCTCGACGTTGCAAGCGTGAACACTGAAGCTTTCTTT
clone_size: -; d_call: -; j_call: TRBJ1-2; v_call: TRBV2; cdr3_aa: CASSPGNGYTF; cdr3_nt: TGTGCCAGCAGTCCAGGGAACGGCTACACCTTC
clone_size: -; d_call: -; j_call: TRBJ2-1; v_call: TRBV4-1; cdr3_aa: CASSQAPDSYNEQFF; cdr3_nt: TGCGCCAGCAGCCAAGCTCCAGACTCTTACAATGAGCAGTTCTTC
clone_size: few; d_call: TRBD1; j_call: TRBJ1-1; v_call: TRBV29-1; cdr3_aa: CSVEKGAQTEAFF; cdr3_nt: TGCAGCGTTGAGAAGGGGGCACAGACTGAAGCTTTCTTT
clone_size: few; d_call: -; j_call: TRBJ2-3; v_call: TRBV5-6; cdr3_aa: CASSPTATDTQYF; cdr3_nt: TGTGCCAGCAGCCCTACCGCCACAGATACGCAGTATTTT
clone_size: -; d_call: -; j_call: TRBJ1-4; v_call: TRBV11-2; cdr3_aa: CASSANTGTNEKLFF; cdr3_nt: TGTGCCAGCAGCGCCAACACAGGGACAAATGAAAAACTGTTTTTT
clone_size: -; d_call: -; j_call: TRBJ2-7; v_call: TRBV7-3; cdr3_aa: CASSLSHRGAAKAYEQYF; cdr3_nt: TGTGCCAGCAGCTTATCTCATCGGGGGGCGGCGAAAGCCTACGAGCAGTACTTC
clone_size: -; d_call: TRBD1; j_call: TRBJ2-1; v_call: TRBV7-3; cdr3_aa: CASSLGTGSVNEQFF; cdr3_nt: TGTGCCAGCAGCTTAGGGACAGGGAGCGTGAATGAGCAGTTCTTC
clone_size: few; d_call: -; j_call: TRBJ2-7; v_call: TRBV5-1; cdr3_aa: CASSLVEGGSYEQYF; cdr3_nt: TGCGCCAGCAGCTTGGTGGAGGGGGGGTCCTACGAGCAGTACTTC
clone_size: -; d_call: TRBD1; j_call: TRBJ1-2; v_call: TRBV4-1; cdr3_aa: CASSQVGGQGEHGYTF; cdr3_nt: TGCGCCAGCAGCCAAGTCGGGGGCCAGGGGGAACATGGCTACACCTTC